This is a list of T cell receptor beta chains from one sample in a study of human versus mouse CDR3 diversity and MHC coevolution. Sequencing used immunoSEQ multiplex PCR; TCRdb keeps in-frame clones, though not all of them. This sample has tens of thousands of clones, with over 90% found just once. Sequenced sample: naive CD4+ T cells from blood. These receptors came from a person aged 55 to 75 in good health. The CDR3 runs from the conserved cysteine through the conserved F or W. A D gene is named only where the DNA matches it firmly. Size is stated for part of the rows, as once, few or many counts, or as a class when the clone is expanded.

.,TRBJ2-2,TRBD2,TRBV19,TGTGCCAGAGGAGGACCGGGACTAGCGGGAGGGGGCGGGGAGCTGTTTTTT,CARGGPGLAGGGGELFF
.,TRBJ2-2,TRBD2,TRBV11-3,TGTGCCAGCAGCCGGGGGGGGAGCAGAACCGGGGAGCTGTTTTTT,CASSRGGSRTGELFF
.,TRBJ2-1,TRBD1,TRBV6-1,TGTGCCAGCAGTGAAGAGCGTAAGGACAGGGGACGCAATGAGCAGTTCTTC,CASSEERKDRGRNEQFF
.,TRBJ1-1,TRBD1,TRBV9,TGTGCCAGCAGCGGAGAGGGGGCGGGCGGTGAAGCTTTCTTT,CASSGEGAGGEAFF
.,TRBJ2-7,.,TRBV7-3,TGTGCCAGCAGCCGGACTCGGAGCTCCTACGAGCAGTACTTC,CASSRTRSSYEQYF
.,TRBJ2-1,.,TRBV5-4,TGTGCCAGCAGCTTGGGTCCGGGGATATCCTACAATGAGCAGTTCTTC,CASSLGPGISYNEQFF
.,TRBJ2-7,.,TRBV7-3,TGTGCCACCCCTATAGGACAGGGTAGCCCTCGGGGACTATTTCTCCATTACGAGCAGTACTTC,CATPIGQGSPRGLFLHYEQYF
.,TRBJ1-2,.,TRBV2,TGTGCCAGCAGTGAAAACAGGGTGGGCTATGGCTACACCTTC,CASSENRVGYGYTF
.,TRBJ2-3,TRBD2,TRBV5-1,TGCGCCAGCAGCTTGGAAGGACTAGCGGGAGGGGGGACAGATACGCAGTATTTT,CASSLEGLAGGGTDTQYF
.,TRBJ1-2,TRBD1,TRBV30,TGTGCCTGGACCCGACAGGGCGGCTATGGCTACACCTTC,CAWTRQGGYGYTF
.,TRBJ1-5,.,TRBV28,TGTGCCAGCAGCCTCGGGACTCTTAGCGCTGCGTTACAGCCCCAGCATTTT,CASSLGTLSAALQPQHF
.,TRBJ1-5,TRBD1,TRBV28,TGTGCCAGCAGCCCTCCGACAGGGACCTTAGGAAATCAGCCCCAGCATTTT,CASSPPTGTLGNQPQHF
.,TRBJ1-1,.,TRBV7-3,TGTGCCAGCAGCCAAAGCGGGATGGGTGAAGCTTTCTTT,CASSQSGMGEAFF
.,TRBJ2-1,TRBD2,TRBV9,TGTGCCAGCAGCTTGTTAAGCGGGGCCTACAATGAGCAGTTCTTC,CASSLLSGAYNEQFF
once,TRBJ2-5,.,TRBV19,TGTGCCAGTAGTCAGACGACAAGCTCAGAGACCCAGTACTTC,CASSQTTSSETQYF
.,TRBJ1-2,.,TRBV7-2,TGTGCCAGCAGCACGCGGACAGCTAACTATGGCTACACCTTC,CASSTRTANYGYTF
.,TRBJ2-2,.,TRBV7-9,TGTGCCAGCAGCCCCCCCAGCGCGAACACCGGGGAGCTGTTTTTT,CASSPPSANTGELFF
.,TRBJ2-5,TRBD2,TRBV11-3,TGTGCCAGCAATAGTAAGCGGGGGTTACAAGAGACCCAGTACTTC,CASNSKRGLQETQYF
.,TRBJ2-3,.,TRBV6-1,TGTGCCAGCAGTGAAGGATCACTCCGACCATGGGGCTCGCAGTATTTT,CASSEGSLRPWGSQYF
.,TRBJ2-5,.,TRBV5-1,TGCGCCAGCAGCTTGGGACAGGCCCAAGAGACCCAGTACTTC,CASSLGQAQETQYF
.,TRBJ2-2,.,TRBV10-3,TGTGCCATCAGTCCCCAGACCGGGGGTGACGGGGAGCTGTTTTTT,CAISPQTGGDGELFF
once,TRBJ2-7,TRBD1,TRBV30,TGTGCCTGGAGTGTAGGGGACAGGGGCGAGCAGTACTTC,CAWSVGDRGEQYF
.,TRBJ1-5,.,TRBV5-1,TGCGCCAGCAGCATGGGACCGGAGGATAATCAGCCCCAGCATTTT,CASSMGPEDNQPQHF
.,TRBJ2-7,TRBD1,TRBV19,TGTGCCAGTAGTCTCTTAGGGGGACAGGCCTACGAGCAGTACTTC,CASSLLGGQAYEQYF
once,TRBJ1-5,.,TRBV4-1,TGCGCCAGCAGCCAGGGGGGTAATCAGCCCCAGCATTTT,CASSQGGNQPQHF
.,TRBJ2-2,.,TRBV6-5,TGTGCCAGCCGGAGGGCCGGGGAGCTGTTTTTT,CASRRAGELFF
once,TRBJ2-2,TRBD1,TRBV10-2,TGCGCCAGCAGTGACCGGACAGGGCGGACCGCGAACACCGGGGAGCTGTTTTTT,CASSDRTGRTANTGELFF
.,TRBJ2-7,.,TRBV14,TGTGCCAGCAGCCAACTCGGCGCTAGCCTTGAATCCGAGCAGTACTTC,CASSQLGASLESEQYF
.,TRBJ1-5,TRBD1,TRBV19,TGTGCCAGTAGTATCCTAGGGGGCGTCCCAGGTGGCAATCAGCCCCAGCATTTT,CASSILGGVPGGNQPQHF
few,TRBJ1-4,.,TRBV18,TGTGCCAGCTCACCAAACACCTTGGCAACTAATGAAAAACTGTTTTTT,CASSPNTLATNEKLFF
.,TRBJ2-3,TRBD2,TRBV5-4,TGTGCCAGCAGCTTGGCGCTAGCGGGAGGGACAGATACGCAGTATTTT,CASSLALAGGTDTQYF
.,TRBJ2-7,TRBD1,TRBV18,TGTGCCAGCTCACCAGGGACAGAATCCTACGAGCAGTACTTC,CASSPGTESYEQYF
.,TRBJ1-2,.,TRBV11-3,TGTGCCAGCAGCCCCTGGACTGGGGGGGGTTATGGCTACACCTTC,CASSPWTGGGYGYTF
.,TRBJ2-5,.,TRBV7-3,TGTGCCAGCAGCTTAACCAGGGGTGCAGAGACCCAGTACTTC,CASSLTRGAETQYF
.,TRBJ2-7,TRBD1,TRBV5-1,TGCGCCAGCAGCCAAACGGGACAGGGCTACGAGCAGTACTTC,CASSQTGQGYEQYF
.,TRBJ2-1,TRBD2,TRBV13,TGTGCCACCCTAATAGGCGGGAGAGGTAGCAATGAGCAGTTCTTC,CATLIGGRGSNEQFF
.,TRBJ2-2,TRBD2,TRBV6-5,TGTGCCAGCAGTTACCGTGGGGGAGGGCCGTCCGGGGAGCTGTTTTTT,CASSYRGGGPSGELFF
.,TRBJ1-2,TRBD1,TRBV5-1,TGCGCCAGCAGCTTGGCAGGACAGGACTATGGCTACACCTTC,CASSLAGQDYGYTF
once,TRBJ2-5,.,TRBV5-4,TGTGCCAGCACCGCTGGGGAAATAGGAGGGGCCCAGTACTTC,CASTAGEIGGAQYF
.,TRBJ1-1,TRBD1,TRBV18,TGTGCCAGCTCAACACAGGGGCCCCCGAACACTGAAGCTTTCTTT,CASSTQGPPNTEAFF
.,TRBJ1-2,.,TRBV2,TGTGCCAGCAGTGCGGTTGGACCGGCGGGCGGCTACACCTTC,CASSAVGPAGGYTF
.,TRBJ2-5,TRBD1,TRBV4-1,TGCGCCAGCAGCGATCACAGGGGAGAGACCCAGTACTTC,CASSDHRGETQYF
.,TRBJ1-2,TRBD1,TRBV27,TGTGCCAGCAGTTTGGGACAGGGCAGAGGCTACACCTTC,CASSLGQGRGYTF
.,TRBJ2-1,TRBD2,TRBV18,TGTGCCAGCTCACCGCCTAGCGGGAGTAACTACAATGAGCAGTTCTTC,CASSPPSGSNYNEQFF
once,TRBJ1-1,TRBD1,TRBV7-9,TGTGCCAGCAGCCCGGGACAGGGTGAAACTGAAGCTTTCTTT,CASSPGQGETEAFF
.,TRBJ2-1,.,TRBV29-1,TGCAGCGTTGAACTGGGGAGCTCCTACAATGAGCAGTTCTTC,CSVELGSSYNEQFF
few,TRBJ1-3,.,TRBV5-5,TGTGCCAGCAGCTTGGTCGGTGACAGAGGAAACACCATATATTTT,CASSLVGDRGNTIYF
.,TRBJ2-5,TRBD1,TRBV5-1,TGCGCCAGCAGCACGACGACAGGGGGCGCGGTGATGGCCCAGTACTTC,CASSTTTGGAVMAQYF